This entry is about one TCR beta chain. TCRdb recomputed calls from the RT-PCR reads with MiXCR, one row per CDR3 protein. Among about 700,000 distinct CDR3 sequences listed, 12% to 15% were seen once. The CDR3 sequence is 15 residues long. Looked up from germline, CDR1 is SGDLS and CDR2 is YYNGEE. V lost 3 bases, J lost 5 bases, and 18 bases lay in between. Sequencing input: memory CD4+ T cells from blood. The TCR sequence derives from a female donor in good health, serving as a healthy control. The chain couples TRBV9 to TRBJ2-7; no definite D call. The CDR3 nucleotides are TGTGCCAGCAGCGGACCGGAGTTGACGGGCCACGAGCAGTACTTC. Protein: CASSGPELTGHEQYF.